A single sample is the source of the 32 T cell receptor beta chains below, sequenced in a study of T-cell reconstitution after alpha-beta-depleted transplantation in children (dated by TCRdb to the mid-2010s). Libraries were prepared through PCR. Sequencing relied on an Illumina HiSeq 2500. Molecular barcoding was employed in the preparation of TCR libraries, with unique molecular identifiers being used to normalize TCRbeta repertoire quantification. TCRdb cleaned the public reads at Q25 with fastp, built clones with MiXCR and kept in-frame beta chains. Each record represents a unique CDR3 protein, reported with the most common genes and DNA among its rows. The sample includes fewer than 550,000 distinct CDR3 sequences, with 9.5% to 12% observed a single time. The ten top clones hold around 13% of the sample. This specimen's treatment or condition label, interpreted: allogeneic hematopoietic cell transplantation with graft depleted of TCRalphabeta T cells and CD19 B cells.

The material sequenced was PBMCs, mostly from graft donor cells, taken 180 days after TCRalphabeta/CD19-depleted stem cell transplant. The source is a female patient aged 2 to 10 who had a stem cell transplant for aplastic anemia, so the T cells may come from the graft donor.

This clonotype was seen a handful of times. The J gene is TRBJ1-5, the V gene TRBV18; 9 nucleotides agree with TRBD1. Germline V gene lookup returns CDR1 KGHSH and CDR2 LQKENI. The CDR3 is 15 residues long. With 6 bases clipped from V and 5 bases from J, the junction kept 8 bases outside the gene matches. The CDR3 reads CASSLGQGGDQPQHF. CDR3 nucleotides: TGTGCCAGCTCGTTGGGACAGGGCGGTGATCAGCCCCAGCATTTT. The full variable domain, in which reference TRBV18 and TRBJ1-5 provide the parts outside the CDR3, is NAGVMQNPRHLVRRRGQEARLRCSPMKGHSHVYWYRQLPEEGLKFMVYLQKENIIDESGMPKERFSAEFPKEGPSILRIQQVVRGDSAAYFCASSLGQGGDQPQHFGDGTRLSIL.

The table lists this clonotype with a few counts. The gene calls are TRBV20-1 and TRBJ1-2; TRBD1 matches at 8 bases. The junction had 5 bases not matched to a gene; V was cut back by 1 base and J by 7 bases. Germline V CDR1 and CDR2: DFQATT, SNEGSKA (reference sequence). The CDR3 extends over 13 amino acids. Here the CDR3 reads CSARVDRVLGYTF. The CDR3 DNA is TGCAGTGCTAGAGTGGACAGGGTACTTGGCTACACCTTC.

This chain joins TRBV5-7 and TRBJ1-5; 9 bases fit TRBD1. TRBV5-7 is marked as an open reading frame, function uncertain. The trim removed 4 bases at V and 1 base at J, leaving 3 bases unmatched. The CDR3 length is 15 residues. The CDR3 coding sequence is TGTGCCAGCAGCGGAGGGACAGGGAGCAATCAGCCCCAGCATTTT. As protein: CASSGGTGSNQPQHF.

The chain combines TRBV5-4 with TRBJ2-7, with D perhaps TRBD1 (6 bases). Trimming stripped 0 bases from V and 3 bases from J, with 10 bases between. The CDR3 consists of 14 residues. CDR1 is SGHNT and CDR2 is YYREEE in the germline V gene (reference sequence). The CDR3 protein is CASSLAAQGYEQYF. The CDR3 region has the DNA TGTGCCAGCAGCTTGGCCGCACAGGGCTACGAGCAGTACTTC.

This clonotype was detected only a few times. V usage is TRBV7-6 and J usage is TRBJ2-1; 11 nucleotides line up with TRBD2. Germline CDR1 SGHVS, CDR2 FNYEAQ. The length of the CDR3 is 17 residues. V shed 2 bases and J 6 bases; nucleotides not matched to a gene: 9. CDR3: CASSLFVAGGPGNEQFF. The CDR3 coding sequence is TGTGCCAGCAGCTTATTTGTAGCGGGAGGGCCAGGCAATGAGCAGTTCTTC.

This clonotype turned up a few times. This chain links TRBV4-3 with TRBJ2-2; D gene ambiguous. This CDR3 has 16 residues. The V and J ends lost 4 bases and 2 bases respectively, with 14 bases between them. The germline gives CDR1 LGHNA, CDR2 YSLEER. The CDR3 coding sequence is TGCGCCAGCAGCCTAGGTAACGGCATCAACACCGGGGAGCTGTTTTTT. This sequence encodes CASSLGNGINTGELFF.

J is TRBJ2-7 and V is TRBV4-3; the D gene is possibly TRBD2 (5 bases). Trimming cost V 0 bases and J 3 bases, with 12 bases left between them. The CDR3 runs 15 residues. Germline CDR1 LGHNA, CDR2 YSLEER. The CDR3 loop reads CASSQELSGIYEQYF. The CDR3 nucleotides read TGCGCCAGCAGCCAAGAACTATCGGGGATCTACGAGCAGTACTTC.

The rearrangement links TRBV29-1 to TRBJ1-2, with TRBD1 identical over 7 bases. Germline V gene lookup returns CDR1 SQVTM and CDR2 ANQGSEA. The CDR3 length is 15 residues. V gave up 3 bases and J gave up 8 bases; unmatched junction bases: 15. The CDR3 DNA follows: TGCAGCGTTGATTTACTGGCAGGGGGATTAAGCGGCTACACCTTC. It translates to CSVDLLAGGLSGYTF.

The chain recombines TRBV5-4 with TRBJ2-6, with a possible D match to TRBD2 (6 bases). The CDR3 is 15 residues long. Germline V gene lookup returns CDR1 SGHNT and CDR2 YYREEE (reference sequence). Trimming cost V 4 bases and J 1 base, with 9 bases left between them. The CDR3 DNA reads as TGTGCCAGCAGCCGCGCGGGGTCTGGGGCCAACGTCCTGACTTTC. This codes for CASSRAGSGANVLTF.

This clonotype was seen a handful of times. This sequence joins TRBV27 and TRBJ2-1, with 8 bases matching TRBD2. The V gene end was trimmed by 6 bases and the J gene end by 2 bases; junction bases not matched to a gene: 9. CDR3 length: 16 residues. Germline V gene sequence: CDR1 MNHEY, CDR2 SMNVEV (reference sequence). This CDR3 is CASSLFGGGAYNEQFF. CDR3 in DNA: TGTGCCAGCAGCCTTTTCGGGGGGGGCGCCTACAATGAGCAGTTCTTC.

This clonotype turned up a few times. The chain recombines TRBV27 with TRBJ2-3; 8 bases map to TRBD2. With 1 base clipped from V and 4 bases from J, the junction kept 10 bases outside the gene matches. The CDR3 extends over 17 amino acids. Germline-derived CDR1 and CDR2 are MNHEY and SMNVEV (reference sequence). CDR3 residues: CASSLWASGPPPDTQYF. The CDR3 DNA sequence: TGTGCCAGCAGTTTATGGGCTAGCGGGCCCCCGCCAGATACGCAGTATTTT.

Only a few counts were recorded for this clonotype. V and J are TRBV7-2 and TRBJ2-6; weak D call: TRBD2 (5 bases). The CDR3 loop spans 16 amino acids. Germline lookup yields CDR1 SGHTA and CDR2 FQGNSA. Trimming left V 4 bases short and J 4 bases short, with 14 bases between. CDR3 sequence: CASSSRTASGANVLTF. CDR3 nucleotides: TGTGCCAGCAGCTCTAGGACTGCCTCGGGGGCCAACGTCCTGACTTTC.

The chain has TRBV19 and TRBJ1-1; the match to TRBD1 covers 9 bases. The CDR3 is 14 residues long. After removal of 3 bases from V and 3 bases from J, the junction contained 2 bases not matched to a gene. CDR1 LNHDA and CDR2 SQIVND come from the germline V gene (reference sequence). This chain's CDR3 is CASSMDRGYTEAFF. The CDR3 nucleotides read TGTGCCAGTAGTATGGACAGGGGTTACACTGAAGCTTTCTTT. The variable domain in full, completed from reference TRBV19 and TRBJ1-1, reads DGGITQSPKYLFRKEGQNVTLSCEQNLNHDAMYWYRQDPGQGLRLIYYSQIVNDFQKGDIAEGYSVSREKKESFPLTVTSAQKNPTAFYLCASSMDRGYTEAFFGQGTRLTVV.

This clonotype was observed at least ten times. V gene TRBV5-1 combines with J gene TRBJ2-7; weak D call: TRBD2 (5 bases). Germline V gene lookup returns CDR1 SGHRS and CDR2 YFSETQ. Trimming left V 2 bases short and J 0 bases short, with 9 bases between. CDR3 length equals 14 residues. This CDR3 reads CASSLSGSSYEQYV. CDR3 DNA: TGCGCCAGCAGCTTAAGCGGATCCTCCTACGAGCAGTACGTC.

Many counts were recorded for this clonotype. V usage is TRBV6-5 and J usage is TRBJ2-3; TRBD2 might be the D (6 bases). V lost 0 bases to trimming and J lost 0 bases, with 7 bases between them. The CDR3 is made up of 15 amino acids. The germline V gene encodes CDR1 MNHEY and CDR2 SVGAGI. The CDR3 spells CASSYSGTSTDTQYF. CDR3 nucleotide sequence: TGTGCCAGCAGTTACTCTGGGACTAGCACAGATACGCAGTATTTT.

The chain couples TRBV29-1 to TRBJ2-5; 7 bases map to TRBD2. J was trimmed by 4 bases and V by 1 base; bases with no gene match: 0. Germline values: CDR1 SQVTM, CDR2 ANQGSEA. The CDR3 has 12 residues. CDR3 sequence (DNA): TGCAGCGTTGAAGGGGGGGGAGAGACCCAGTACTTC. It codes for CSVEGGGETQYF.

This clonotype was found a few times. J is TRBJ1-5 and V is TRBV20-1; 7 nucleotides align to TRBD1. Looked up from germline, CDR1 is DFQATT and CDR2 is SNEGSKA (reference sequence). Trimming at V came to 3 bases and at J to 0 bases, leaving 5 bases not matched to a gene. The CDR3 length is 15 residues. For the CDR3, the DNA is TGCAGTGCTAGTTTCCGGGACAGTAGCAATCAGCCCCAGCATTTT. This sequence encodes CSASFRDSSNQPQHF.

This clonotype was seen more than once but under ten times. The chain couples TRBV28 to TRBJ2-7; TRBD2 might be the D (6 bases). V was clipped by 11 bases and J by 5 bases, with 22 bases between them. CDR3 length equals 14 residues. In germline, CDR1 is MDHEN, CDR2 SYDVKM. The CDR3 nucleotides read TGTGCCGTCACCGGGACTTCGCCAATCCACGAGCAGTACTTC. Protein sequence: CAVTGTSPIHEQYF. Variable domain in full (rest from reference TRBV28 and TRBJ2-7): DVKVTQSSRYLVKRTGEKVFLECVQDMDHENMFWYRQDPGLGLRLIYFSYDVKMKEKGDIPEGYSVSREKKERFSLILESASTNQTSMYLCAVTGTSPIHEQYFGPGTRLTVT.

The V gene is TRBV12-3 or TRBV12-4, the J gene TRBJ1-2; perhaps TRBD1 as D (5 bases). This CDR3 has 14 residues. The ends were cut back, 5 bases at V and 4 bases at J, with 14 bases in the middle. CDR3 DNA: TGTGCCAGCAGTGCAGCCGACAGAGTCTATGGCTACACCTTC. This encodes CASSAADRVYGYTF.

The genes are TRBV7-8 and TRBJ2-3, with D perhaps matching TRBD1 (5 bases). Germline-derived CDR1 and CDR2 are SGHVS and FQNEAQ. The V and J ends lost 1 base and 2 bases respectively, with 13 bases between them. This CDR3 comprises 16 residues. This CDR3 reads CASSLVTGHLTDTQYF. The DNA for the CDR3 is TGTGCCAGCAGCTTAGTTACCGGACACCTCACAGATACGCAGTATTTT.

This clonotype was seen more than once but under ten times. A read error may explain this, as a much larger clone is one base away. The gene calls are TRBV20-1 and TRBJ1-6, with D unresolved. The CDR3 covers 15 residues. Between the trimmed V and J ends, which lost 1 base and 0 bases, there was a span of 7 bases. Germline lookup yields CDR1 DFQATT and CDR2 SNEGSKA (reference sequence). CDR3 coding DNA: TGCAGTGCTAGAGGAGGGAGCTCCTATAATTCACCCCTCCACTTT. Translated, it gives CSARGGSSYNSPLHF.

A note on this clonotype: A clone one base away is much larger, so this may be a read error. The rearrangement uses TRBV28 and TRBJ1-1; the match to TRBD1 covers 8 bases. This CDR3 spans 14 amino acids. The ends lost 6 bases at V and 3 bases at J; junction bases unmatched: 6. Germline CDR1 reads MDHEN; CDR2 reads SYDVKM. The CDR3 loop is CASSLDRVHTEAFF. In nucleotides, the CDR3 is TGTGCCAGCAGCTTGGACAGGGTGCACACTGAAGCTTTCTTT.

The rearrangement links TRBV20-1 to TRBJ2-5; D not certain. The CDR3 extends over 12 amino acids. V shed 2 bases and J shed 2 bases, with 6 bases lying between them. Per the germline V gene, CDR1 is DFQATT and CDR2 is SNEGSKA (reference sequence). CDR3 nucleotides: TGCAGTGCTAGACGTCAGCAAGAGACCCAGTACTTC. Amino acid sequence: CSARRQQETQYF.

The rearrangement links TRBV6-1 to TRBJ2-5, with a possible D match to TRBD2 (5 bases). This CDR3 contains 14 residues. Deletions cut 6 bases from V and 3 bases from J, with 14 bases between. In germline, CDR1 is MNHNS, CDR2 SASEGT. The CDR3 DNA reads TGTGCCAGCAGCTCCGGGATGAGGAAAGAGACCCAGTACTTC. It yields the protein CASSSGMRKETQYF.

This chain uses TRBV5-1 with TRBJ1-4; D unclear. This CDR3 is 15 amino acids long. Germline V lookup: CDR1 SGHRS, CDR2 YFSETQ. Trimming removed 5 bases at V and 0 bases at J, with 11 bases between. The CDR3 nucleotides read TGCGCCAGCAGGGCGGATGGGACAACTAATGAAAAACTGTTTTTT. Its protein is CASRADGTTNEKLFF.

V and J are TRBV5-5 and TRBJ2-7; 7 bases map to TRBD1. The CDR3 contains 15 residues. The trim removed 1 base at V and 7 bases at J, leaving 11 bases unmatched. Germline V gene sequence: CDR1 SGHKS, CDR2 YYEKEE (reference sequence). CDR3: CASSLWGLTGQEQYV. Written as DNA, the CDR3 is TGTGCCAGCAGCTTGTGGGGCCTGACAGGGCAAGAGCAGTACGTC.

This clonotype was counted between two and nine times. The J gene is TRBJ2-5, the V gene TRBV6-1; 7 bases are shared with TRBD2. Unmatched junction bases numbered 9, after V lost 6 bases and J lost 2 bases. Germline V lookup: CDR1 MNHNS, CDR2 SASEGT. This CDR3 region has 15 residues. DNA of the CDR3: TGTGCCAGCAGGAGGGATCGTAGCGGGCAAGAGACCCAGTACTTC. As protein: CASRRDRSGQETQYF.

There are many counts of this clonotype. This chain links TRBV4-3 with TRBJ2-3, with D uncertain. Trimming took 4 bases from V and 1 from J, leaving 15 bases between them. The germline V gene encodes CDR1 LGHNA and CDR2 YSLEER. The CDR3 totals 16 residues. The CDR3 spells CASSPRARQGTDTQYF. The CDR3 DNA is TGCGCCAGCAGCCCTCGAGCGCGTCAGGGCACAGATACGCAGTATTTT.

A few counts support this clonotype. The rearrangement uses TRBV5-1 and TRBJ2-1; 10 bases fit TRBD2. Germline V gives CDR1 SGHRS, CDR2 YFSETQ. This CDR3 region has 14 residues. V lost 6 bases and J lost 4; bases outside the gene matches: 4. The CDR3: CASTSGGPYNEQFF. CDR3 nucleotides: TGCGCCAGCACTAGCGGGGGACCGTACAATGAGCAGTTCTTC.

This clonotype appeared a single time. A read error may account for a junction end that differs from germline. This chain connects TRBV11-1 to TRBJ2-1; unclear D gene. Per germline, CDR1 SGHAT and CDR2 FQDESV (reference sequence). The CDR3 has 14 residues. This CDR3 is CASSPRANYNEQFF. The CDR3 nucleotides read TGTGCCAGCAGCCCACGAGCCAACTACAATGAGCAGTTCTTT. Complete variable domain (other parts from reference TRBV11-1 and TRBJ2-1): EAEVAQSPRYKITEKSQAVAFWCDPISGHATLYWYRQILGQGPELLVQFQDESVVDDSQLPKDRFSAERLKGVDSTLKIQPAELGDSAMYLCASSPRANYNEQFFGPGTRLTVL.

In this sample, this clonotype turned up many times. This chain's CDR3 is CATSRTSGSRTGELFF. CDR3 sequence (DNA): TGTGCCACCAGCCGGACTAGCGGGAGTCGAACCGGGGAGCTGTTTTTT. V and J are TRBV15 and TRBJ2-2, with TRBD2 matching over 13 bases. Losses at the gene ends were 5 bases for V and 5 bases for J; bases not matched to a gene: 5. This CDR3 contains 16 residues. Germline V gives CDR1 LNHNV, CDR2 YYDKDF (reference sequence).

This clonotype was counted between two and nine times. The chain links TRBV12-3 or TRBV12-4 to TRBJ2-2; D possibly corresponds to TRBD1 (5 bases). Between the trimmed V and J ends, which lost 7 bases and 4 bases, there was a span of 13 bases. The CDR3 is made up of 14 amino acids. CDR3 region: CASTFGAGTGELFF. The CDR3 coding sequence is TGTGCCAGCACCTTTGGGGCCGGCACCGGGGAGCTGTTTTTT.